This T cell receptor (beta chain) was sequenced in a study of shared clonotypes between healthy human individuals. Using immunoSEQ multiplex PCR, the repertoire was profiled, and TCRdb retains in-frame clones only, with some absent. The sample holds approximately 87,000 clones, 60% to 65% seen once. This clone was recorded a few times. The CDR3 covers 12 residues. The V segment lost 5 bases and the J segment 11 bases; nucleotides outside the gene matches: 8. Per germline, CDR1 LNHDA and CDR2 SQIVND (reference sequence). The origin of this receptor is a man under 40 in good health. Sequenced sample: memory CD8+ T cells sorted from blood. The subset: CD45RO+ cells pooled with CCR7-negative TemRA cells. This chain connects TRBV19 to TRBJ2-7; 8 bases align to TRBD2. This CDR3 reads CASSPGLAEKYF. The CDR3 DNA follows: TGTGCCAGTAGTCCCGGACTAGCCGAAAAGTACTTC.